This TCR beta chain was observed in a study of blood T cell repertoires in COVID-19. Study-level information: PBMCs, B-cell-depleted T cells, or T cells provided the cDNA or gDNA that made up the material.

The CDR3 runs 15 residues. Trimming took off 0 bases at V and 2 bases at J, with 11 bases between the two ends. Germline V lookup: CDR1 SGHTS, CDR2 YDEGEE. The protocol was immunoSEQ multiplex PCR, while the TCRdb copy is restricted to in-frame clones and leaves out a portion. The sample records some 70,000 clones, around 84% being singletons. The sample was peripheral blood. The chain couples TRBV5-8 to TRBJ2-5; D gene uncertain. The sequence derives from an older woman with acute or convalescent COVID-19. The CDR3 DNA reads TGTGCCAGCAGCTTGGGTCGGCAGGCACAAGAGACCCAGTACTTC. This gives the protein CASSLGRQAQETQYF.